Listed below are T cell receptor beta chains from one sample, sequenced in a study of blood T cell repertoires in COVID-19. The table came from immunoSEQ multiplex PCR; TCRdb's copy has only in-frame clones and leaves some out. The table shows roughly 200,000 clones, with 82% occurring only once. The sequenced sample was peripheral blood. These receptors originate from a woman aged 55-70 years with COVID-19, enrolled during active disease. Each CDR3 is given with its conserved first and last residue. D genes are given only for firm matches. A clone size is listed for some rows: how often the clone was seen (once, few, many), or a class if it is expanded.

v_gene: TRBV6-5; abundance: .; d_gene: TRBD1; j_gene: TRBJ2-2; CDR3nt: TGTGCCAGCAGGACGACAGGGGTTAAGGCCGGGGAGCTGTTTTTT; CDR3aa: CASRTTGVKAGELFF
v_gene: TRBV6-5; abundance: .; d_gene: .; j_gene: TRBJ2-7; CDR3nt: TGTGCCAGCAGGCGGGACAGACCCTACGAGCAGTACTTC; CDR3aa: CASRRDRPYEQYF
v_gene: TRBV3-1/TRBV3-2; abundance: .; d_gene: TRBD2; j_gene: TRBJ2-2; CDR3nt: TGTGCCAGCAGCCTAGGAGCGGGAAGGATCACCGGGGAGCTGTTTTTT; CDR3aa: CASSLGAGRITGELFF
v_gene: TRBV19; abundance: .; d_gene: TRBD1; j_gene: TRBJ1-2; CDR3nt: TGTGCCAGTAGTGCACCGGGACAGAAATATGGCTACACCTTC; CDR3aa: CASSAPGQKYGYTF
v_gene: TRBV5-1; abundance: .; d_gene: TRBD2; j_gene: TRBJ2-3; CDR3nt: TGCGCCAGCAGCCTCACTAGCGGGAGCACAGATACGCAGTATTTT; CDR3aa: CASSLTSGSTDTQYF
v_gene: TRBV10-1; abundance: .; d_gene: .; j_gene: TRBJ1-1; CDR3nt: TGCGCCAGCAGTGAGGGCGATCCGGGGACTGAAGCTTTCTTT; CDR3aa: CASSEGDPGTEAFF
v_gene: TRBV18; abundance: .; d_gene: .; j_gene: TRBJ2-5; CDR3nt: TGTGCCAGCTCCCCTCCAGGGGCAGAGACCCAGTACTTC; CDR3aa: CASSPPGAETQYF
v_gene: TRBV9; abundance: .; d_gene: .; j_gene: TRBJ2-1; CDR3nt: TGTGCCAGCAGCGTAGGACACAACTCCTACAATGAGCAGTTCTTC; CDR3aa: CASSVGHNSYNEQFF
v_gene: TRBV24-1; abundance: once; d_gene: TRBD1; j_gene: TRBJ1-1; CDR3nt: TGTGCCACCAGGGGACAGGGGGCTTTAAGCACTGAAGCTTTCTTT; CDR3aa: CATRGQGALSTEAFF
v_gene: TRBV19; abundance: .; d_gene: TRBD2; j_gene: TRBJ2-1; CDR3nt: TGTGCCAGTAGTAATCCAGTACCGAGGGTAGCGGGAGCAAATGAGCAGTTCTTC; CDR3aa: CASSNPVPRVAGANEQFF
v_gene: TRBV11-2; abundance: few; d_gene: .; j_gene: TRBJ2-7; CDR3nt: TGTGCCAGCAGCTTCCCAGGGGCTAGCTCCTACGAGCAGTACTTC; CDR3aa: CASSFPGASSYEQYF
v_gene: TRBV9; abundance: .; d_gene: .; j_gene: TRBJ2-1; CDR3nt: TGTGCCAGCAGCGTGAGATCTTTAGAGATCCCCCGCAATGAGCAGTTCTTC; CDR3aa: CASSVRSLEIPRNEQFF
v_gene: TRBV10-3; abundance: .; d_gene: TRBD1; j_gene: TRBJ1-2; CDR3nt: TGTGCCACCGTTGACAGGGCGGGGAATGGCTACACCTTC; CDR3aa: CATVDRAGNGYTF
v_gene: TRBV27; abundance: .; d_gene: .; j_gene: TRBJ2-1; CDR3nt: TGTGCCAGCAGTTTAATGAGGGGGGGCCGAAATGAGCAGTTCTTC; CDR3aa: CASSLMRGGRNEQFF
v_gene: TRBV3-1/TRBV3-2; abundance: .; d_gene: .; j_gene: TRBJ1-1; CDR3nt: TGTGCCAGCAGCCAAGGAACAGGGTTGCGCACTGAAGCTTTCTTT; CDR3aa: CASSQGTGLRTEAFF
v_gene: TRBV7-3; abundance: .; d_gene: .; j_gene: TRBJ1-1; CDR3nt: TGTGCCAGCAGCCTCGACGGGGGAGCCCCTGAAGCTTTCTTT; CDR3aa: CASSLDGGAPEAFF
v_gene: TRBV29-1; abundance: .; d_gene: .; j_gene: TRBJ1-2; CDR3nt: TGCAGCGCCGTGACGTGGGGGCTGATCTATGGCTACACCTTC; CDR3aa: CSAVTWGLIYGYTF
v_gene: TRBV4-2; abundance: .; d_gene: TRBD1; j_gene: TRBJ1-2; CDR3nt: TGTGCCAGCAGCCAAGACCCGGGACAGGGCTATGGCTACACCTTC; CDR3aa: CASSQDPGQGYGYTF
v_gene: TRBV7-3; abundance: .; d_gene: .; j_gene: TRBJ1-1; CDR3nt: TGTGCCAGCAGCCGTGACAGTACCGTTGAAGCTTTCTTT; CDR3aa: CASSRDSTVEAFF
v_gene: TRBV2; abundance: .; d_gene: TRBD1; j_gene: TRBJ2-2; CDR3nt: TGTGCTACCACTTCGGGACAGGGTACCGGGGAGCTGTTTTTT; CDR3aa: CATTSGQGTGELFF
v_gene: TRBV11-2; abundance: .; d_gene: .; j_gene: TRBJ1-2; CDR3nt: TGTGCCAGCAGCCCCAGCGGGAACTATGGCTACACCTTC; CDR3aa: CASSPSGNYGYTF
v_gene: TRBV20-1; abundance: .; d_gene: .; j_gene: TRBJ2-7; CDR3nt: TGCAGTGCTAGTTATCCCCCCTCCTACGAGCAGTACTTC; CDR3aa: CSASYPPSYEQYF
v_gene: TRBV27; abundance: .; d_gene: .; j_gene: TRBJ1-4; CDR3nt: TGTGCCAGCAGTTTTGGGGGGGCGGTAGGTAATGAAAAACTGTTTTTT; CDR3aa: CASSFGGAVGNEKLFF
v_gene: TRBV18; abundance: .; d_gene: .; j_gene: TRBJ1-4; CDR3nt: TGTGCCAGCTCACCGGGACACTCTAATGAAAAACTGTTTTTT; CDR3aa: CASSPGHSNEKLFF
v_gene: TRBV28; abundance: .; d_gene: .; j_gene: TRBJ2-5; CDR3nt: TGTGCCAGCCAGGGGGGCGGGACTAGGGCCCAAGAGACCCAGTACTTC; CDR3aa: CASQGGGTRAQETQYF
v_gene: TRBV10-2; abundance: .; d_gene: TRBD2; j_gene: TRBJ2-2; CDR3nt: TGCGCCAGCAGTGAGTGGGAGGGGCCCGGGGAGCTGTTTTTT; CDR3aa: CASSEWEGPGELFF
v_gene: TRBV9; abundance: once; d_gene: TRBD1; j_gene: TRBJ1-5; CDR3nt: TGTGCCAGCGACAGGGGGGGGGATGTGAATCAGCCCCAGCATTTT; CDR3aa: CASDRGGDVNQPQHF
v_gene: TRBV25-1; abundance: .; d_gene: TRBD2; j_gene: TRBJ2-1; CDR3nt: TGTGCCAGCAGTGAATGGACTAGCGGGAACAATGAGCAGTTCTTC; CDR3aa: CASSEWTSGNNEQFF
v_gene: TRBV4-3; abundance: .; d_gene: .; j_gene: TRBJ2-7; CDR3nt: TGCGCCAGCAGCCAGGGAATATCAACTGGGGGACATTACGAGCAGTACTTC; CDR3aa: CASSQGISTGGHYEQYF
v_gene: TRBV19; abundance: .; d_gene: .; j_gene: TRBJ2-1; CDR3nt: TGTGCCAGTAGTACCTTGACCGGGGGATTAGGTGAGCAGTTCTTC; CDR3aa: CASSTLTGGLGEQFF
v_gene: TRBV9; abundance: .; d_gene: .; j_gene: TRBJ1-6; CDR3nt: TGTGCCAGCAGCGTCTCAGGGGCTCCCTATAATTCACCCCTCCACTTT; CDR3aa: CASSVSGAPYNSPLHF
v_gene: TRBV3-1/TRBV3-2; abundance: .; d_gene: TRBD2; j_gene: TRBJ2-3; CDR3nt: TGTGCCAGCAGCCCCCGGGGGAGGGCCGAAGATACGCAGTATTTT; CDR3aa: CASSPRGRAEDTQYF
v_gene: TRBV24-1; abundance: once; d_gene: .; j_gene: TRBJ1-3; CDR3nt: TGTGCCACCGCCGACCCGACAGCAAACACCATATATTTT; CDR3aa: CATADPTANTIYF
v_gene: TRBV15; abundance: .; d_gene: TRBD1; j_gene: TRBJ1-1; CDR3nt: TGTGCCACCAGCAGCAGGGACAGGGGGGGTTCGGTGACTGAAGCTTTCTTT; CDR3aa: CATSSRDRGGSVTEAFF
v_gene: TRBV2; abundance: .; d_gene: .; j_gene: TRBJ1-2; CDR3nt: TGTGCCAGCAGTGACTCGTCAGGGGTCTATGGCTACACCTTC; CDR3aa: CASSDSSGVYGYTF
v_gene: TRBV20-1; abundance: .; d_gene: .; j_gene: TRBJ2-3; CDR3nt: TGCAGTGCTAGTGATCCGGGCGGGATGAGGACGCAGTATTTT; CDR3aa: CSASDPGGMRTQYF
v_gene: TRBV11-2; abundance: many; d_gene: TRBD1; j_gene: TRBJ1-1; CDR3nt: TGTGCCAGCAGCGCCTTAGTTGATTGGACAGGGGGAGCTTTCTTT; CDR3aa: CASSALVDWTGGAFF
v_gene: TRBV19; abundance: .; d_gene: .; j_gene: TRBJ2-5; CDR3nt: TGTGCCAGTAGTGGCACAGGGACGGAGACCCAGTACTTC; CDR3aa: CASSGTGTETQYF
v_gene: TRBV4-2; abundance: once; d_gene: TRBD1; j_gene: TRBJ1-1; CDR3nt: TGTGCCAGCAGCCTAAACAGGGGGATGAACACTGAAGCTTTCTTT; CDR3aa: CASSLNRGMNTEAFF
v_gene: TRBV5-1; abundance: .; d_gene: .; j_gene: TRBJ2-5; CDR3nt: TGCGCCAGCAGCTTGGCCGGTACGAGGGCGGCAGAGACCCAGTACTTC; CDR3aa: CASSLAGTRAAETQYF
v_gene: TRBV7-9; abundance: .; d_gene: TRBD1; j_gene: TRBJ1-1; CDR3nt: TGTGCCAGCAGCCCTGGGGACAGGGACACTGAAGCTTTCTTT; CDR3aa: CASSPGDRDTEAFF
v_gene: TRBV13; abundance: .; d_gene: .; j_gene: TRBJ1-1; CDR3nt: TGTGCCAGCAGCTTCGGAGGGAGAGGCACTGAAGCTTTCTTT; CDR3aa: CASSFGGRGTEAFF
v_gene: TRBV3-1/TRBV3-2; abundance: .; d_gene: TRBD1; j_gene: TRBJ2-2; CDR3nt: TGTGCCAGCAGCCAACTAATGGGGACAGGGGACCTCTTTTTT; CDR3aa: CASSQLMGTGDLFF
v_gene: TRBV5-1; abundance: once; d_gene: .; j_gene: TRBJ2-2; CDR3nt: TGCGCCAGCAGCATACGAACAGGAAACCGGAACACCGGGGAGCTGTTTTTT; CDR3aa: CASSIRTGNRNTGELFF
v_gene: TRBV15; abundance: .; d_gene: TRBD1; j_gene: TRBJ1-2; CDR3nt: TGTGCCACCAGCAGAGATGGTAGGACAGGGGGAGCTGGCTACACCTTC; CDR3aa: CATSRDGRTGGAGYTF
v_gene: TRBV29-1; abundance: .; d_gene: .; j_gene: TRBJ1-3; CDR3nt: TGCAGCGTTGATTCCAGCTCTGGAAACACCATATATTTT; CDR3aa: CSVDSSSGNTIYF